This paragraph reports one T cell receptor beta chain. The V segment lost 4 bases and the J segment 6 bases; nucleotides outside the gene matches: 13. The CDR3 runs to 16 residues. Per germline, CDR1 SGHNT and CDR2 YYREEE (reference sequence). This entry comes from a study of Tregs in tolerant kidney transplant recipients. Some clones are missing from TCRdb's copy, which holds only in-frame ones; the method was immunoSEQ multiplex PCR. The repertoire holds over 60,000 clones, with 85% to 90% as singletons. The sequenced sample was CD4+ T cells from blood, obtained before the transplant. The chain couples TRBV5-4 to TRBJ2-7, with TRBD2 matching over 10 bases. The receptor was isolated from a human donor who received a combined kidney and bone marrow transplant. For the CDR3, the DNA is TGTGCCAGCAGCCTTCCTGGGACTAGCGTAAAGGGCGAGCAGTACTTC. Its translation is CASSLPGTSVKGEQYF.